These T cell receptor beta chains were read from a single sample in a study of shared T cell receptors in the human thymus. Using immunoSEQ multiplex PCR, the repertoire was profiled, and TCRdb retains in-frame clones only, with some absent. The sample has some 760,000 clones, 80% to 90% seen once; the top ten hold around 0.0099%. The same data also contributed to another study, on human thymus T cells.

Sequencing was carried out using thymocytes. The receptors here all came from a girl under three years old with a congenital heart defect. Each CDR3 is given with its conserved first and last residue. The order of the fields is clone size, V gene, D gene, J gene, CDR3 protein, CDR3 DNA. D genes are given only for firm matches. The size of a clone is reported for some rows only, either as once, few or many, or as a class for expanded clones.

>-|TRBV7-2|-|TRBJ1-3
CASSNRDIGNTIYF
TGTGCCAGCAGCAACAGGGATATTGGAAACACCATATATTTT
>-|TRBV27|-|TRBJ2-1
CASSLSTPEEESYNEQFF
TGTGCCAGCAGTCTCTCGACCCCCGAAGAGGAATCCTACAATGAGCAGTTCTTC
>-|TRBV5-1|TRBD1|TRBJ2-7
CASSETGGKTTAPYEQYF
TGCGCCAGCAGCGAGACAGGGGGCAAAACGACGGCCCCCTACGAGCAGTACTTC
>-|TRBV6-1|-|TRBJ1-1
CASPPHVREGTEAFF
TGTGCCAGCCCACCGCACGTCAGGGAAGGCACTGAAGCTTTCTTT
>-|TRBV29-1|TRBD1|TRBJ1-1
CSVGQDDTEAFF
TGCAGCGTAGGACAGGACGACACTGAAGCTTTCTTT
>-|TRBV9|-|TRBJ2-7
CASSVAHKDYEQYF
TGTGCCAGCAGCGTAGCTCACAAAGACTACGAGCAGTACTTC
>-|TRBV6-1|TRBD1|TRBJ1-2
CASQKGDRLHYGYTF
TGTGCCAGCCAAAAGGGGGACAGACTCCACTATGGCTACACCTTC
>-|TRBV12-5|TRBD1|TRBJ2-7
CASGLPKSLDRVLHEQYF
TGTGCTAGTGGTTTGCCGAAATCACTGGACAGGGTGTTACACGAGCAGTACTTC
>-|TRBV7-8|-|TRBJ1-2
CASRADRDYGYTF
TGTGCCAGCAGGGCTGACAGAGACTATGGCTACACCTTC
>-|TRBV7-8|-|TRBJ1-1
CASSFGGTNTEAFF
TGTGCCAGCAGCTTCGGCGGCACCAACACTGAAGCTTTCTTT
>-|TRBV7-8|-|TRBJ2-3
CASSPGLVSSTDTQYF
TGTGCCAGCAGCCCAGGACTGGTATCTAGCACAGATACGCAGTATTTT
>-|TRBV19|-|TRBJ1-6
CASSTGPNYNSPLHF
TGTGCCAGTAGTACAGGGCCCAACTATAATTCACCCCTCCACTTT
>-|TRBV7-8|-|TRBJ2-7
CASTLFSGSSYEQYF
TGTGCCAGCACCCTCTTTAGCGGCAGCTCCTACGAGCAGTACTTC
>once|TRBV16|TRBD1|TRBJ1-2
CASSQLARDRGYGYTF
TGTGCCAGCAGCCAATTGGCCCGGGACAGGGGGTATGGCTACACCTTC
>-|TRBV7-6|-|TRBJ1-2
CASSPKQVFYGYTF
TGTGCCAGCAGCCCCAAACAGGTGTTCTATGGCTACACCTTC
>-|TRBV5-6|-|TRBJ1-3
CASSRQVSGNTIYF
TGTGCCAGCAGCCGTCAGGTCTCTGGAAACACCATATATTTT
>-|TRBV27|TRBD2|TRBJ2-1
CASTSYGGGVFNEQFF
TGTGCCAGCACCAGCTACGGCGGGGGGGTTTTCAATGAGCAGTTCTTC
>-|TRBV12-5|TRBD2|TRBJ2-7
CASGLPRGASYSYEQYF
TGTGCTAGTGGTTTGCCGCGGGGGGCCTCCTACTCCTACGAGCAGTACTTC
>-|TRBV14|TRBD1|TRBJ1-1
CASSQDVVGQGPSNTEAFF
TGTGCCAGCAGCCAAGATGTTGTGGGACAGGGACCTTCGAACACTGAAGCTTTCTTT
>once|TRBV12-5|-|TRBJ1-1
CASGRDSTTVPTARTEAFF
TGTGCTAGTGGTCGAGACAGTACCACGGTCCCTACTGCCCGCACTGAAGCTTTCTTT
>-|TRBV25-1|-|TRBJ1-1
CASSAFSNRDTEAFF
TGTGCCAGCAGTGCCTTCTCGAACAGGGACACTGAAGCTTTCTTT
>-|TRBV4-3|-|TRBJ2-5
CASSQDRLVETQYF
TGCGCCAGCAGCCAAGATCGCTTAGTCGAGACCCAGTACTTC
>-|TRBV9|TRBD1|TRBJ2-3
CASSASGQGIPSTDTQYF
TGTGCCAGCAGCGCCTCGGGACAGGGTATCCCTAGCACAGATACGCAGTATTTT
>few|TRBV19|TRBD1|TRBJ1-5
CASSQTGAPLLANQPQHF
TGTGCCAGTAGCCAAACAGGGGCTCCGCTCCTTGCGAATCAGCCCCAGCATTTT
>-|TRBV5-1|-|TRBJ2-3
CASRHGSGTDTQYF
TGCGCCAGCAGACATGGGTCCGGGACAGATACGCAGTATTTT
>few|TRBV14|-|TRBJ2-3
CASSQEMEQGADTQYF
TGTGCCAGCAGCCAAGAGATGGAGCAGGGTGCAGATACGCAGTATTTT
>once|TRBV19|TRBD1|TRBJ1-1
CASSIDGAGGEKTEAFF
TGTGCCAGTAGTATAGATGGTGCAGGGGGCGAGAAGACTGAAGCTTTCTTT
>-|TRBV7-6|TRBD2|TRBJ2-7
CASRRLAENYEQYF
TGTGCCAGCCGCAGACTAGCGGAGAACTACGAGCAGTACTTC